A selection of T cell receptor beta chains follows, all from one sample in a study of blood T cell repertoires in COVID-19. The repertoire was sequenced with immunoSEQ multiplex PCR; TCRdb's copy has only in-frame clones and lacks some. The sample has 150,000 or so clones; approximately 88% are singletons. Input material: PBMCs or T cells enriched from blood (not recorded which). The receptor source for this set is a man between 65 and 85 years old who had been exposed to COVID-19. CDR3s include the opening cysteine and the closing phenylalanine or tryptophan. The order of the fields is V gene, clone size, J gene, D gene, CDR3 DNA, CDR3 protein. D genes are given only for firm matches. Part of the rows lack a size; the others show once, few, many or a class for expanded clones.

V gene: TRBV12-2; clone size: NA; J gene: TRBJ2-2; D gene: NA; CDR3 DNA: TGTGCAAGTCGCTTAGTGGGGCGGCCCGGGGAGCTGTTTTTT; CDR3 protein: CASRLVGRPGELFF
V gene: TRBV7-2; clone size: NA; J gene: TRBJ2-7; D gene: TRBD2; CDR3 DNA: TGTGCCAGCAGCCTGGGACTAGCCGTCTCCGAGCAGTACTTC; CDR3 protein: CASSLGLAVSEQYF
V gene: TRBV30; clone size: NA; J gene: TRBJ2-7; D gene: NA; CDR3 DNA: TGTGCCTGGAGTGTAAGGCTCACCGGGTCCGAGCAGTACTTC; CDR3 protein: CAWSVRLTGSEQYF
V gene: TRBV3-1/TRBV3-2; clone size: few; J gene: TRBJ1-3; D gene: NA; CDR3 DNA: TGTGCCAGCAGCCAAGGAAGGAGCTCTGGAAACACCATATATTTT; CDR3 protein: CASSQGRSSGNTIYF
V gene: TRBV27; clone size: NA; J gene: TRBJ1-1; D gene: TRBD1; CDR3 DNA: TGTGCCAGCAGTTTAGATACAGGGGGTGTGAACACTGAAGCTTTCTTT; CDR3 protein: CASSLDTGGVNTEAFF
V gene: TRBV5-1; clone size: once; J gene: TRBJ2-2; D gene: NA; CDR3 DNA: TGCGCCAGCAGGACGACACAAGCTACGAACACCGGGGAGCTGTTTTTT; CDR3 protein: CASRTTQATNTGELFF
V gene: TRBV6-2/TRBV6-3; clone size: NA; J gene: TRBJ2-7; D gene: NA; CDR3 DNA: TGTGCCAGCAGCCCGGAGGGCCACGAGCAGTACTTC; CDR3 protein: CASSPEGHEQYF
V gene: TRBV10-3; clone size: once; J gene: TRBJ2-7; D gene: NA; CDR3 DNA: TGTGCCATCAGTGAGAAGGAGCGCAGCTCCTACGAGCAGTACTTC; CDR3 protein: CAISEKERSSYEQYF
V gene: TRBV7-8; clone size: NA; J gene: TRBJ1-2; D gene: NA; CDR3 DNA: TGTGCCAGCAGCTTGGGGGGGGGCCCCTCAGGCTATGGCTACACCTTC; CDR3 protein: CASSLGGGPSGYGYTF
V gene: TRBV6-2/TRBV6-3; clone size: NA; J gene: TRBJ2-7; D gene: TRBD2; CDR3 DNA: TGTGCCAGCAGTTTGCTAGCGGGAGCTTCCTACGAGCAGTACTTC; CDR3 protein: CASSLLAGASYEQYF
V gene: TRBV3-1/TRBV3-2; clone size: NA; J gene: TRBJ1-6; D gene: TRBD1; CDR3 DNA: TGTGCCAGCAGTCGTCCGGGACAGATAAATTCACCCCTCCACTTT; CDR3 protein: CASSRPGQINSPLHF
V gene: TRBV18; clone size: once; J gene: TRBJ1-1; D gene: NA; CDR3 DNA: TGTGCCAGCTGGATGGCAGGGTTGGACACTGAAGCTTTCTTT; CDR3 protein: CASWMAGLDTEAFF
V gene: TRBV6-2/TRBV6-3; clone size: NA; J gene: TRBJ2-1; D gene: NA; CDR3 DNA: TGTGCCAGCAGTTATCAGCGATTCGCGGGAAGCAATGAGCAGTTCTTC; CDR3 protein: CASSYQRFAGSNEQFF
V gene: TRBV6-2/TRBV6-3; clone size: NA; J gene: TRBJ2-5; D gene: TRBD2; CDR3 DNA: TGTGCCAGCAGTTACCGTGGACTAGCGGGGGGGGAGACCCAGTACTTC; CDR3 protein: CASSYRGLAGGETQYF
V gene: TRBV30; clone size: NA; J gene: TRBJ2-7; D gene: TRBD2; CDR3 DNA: TGTGCCTGGGGGACTAGCGGACTTCCCTACGAGCAGTACTTC; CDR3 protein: CAWGTSGLPYEQYF
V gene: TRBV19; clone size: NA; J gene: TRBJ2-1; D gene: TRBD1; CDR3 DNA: TGTGCCAGTACCCCCGACAGGGTCAATGAGCAGTTCTTC; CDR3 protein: CASTPDRVNEQFF
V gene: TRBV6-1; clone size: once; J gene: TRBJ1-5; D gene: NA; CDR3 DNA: TGTGCCAGCAGTGAATGGGGCGGTCAGCCCCAGCATTTT; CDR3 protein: CASSEWGGQPQHF
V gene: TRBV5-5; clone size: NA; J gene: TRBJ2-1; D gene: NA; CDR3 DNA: TGTGCCAGCAGGGCGGGACAGCTCAATGAGCAGTTCTTC; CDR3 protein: CASRAGQLNEQFF
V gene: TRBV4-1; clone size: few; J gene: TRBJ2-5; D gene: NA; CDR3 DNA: TGCGCCAGCAGCCACGCCGCAGCGGCGGAGACCCAGTACTTC; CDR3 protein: CASSHAAAAETQYF
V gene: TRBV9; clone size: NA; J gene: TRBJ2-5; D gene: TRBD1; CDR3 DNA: TGTGCCAGCAGCACCTCCGGGCAGGGGGTCGAGACCCAGTACTTC; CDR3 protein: CASSTSGQGVETQYF
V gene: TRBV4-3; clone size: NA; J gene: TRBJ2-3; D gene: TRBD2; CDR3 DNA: TGCGCCAGCAGCCAAGTATGGGAGGGGACAGATACGCAGTATTTT; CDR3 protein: CASSQVWEGTDTQYF
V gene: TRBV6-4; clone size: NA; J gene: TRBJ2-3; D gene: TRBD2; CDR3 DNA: TGTGCCAGCAGTGAAGCGGGAGGAGGGGATACGCAGTATTTT; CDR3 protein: CASSEAGGGDTQYF
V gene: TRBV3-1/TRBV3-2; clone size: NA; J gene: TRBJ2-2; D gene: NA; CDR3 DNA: TGTGCCAGCAGCCAAAGAGAGAACACCGGGGAGCTGTTTTTT; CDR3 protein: CASSQRENTGELFF
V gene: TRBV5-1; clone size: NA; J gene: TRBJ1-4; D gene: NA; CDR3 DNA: TGCGCCAGCAGGGGGGACTCAAATGAAAAACTGTTTTTT; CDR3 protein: CASRGDSNEKLFF
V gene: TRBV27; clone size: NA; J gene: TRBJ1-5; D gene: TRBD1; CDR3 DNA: TGTGCCAGCGGGATACAGGGGGCTCAGCCCCAGCATTTT; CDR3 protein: CASGIQGAQPQHF
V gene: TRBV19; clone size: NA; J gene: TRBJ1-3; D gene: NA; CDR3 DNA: TGTGCCAGTAGTAAGAGTTTTACGATTGGAAACACCATATATTTT; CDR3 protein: CASSKSFTIGNTIYF
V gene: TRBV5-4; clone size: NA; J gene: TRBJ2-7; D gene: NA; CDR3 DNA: TGTGCCAGCAGCTCTTCTAACCGGGATCCGACTTACGAGCAGTACTTC; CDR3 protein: CASSSSNRDPTYEQYF
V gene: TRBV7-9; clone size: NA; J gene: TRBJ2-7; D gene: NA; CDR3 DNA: TGTGCCAGCAGCTTTGTAGGACTAAGCCACGAGCAGTACTTC; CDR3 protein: CASSFVGLSHEQYF
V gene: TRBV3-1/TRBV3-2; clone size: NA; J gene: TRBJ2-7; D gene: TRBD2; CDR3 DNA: TGTGCCAGCAGCCAGCAACTAGCGGGGAGGCTATACGAGCAGTACTTC; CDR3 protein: CASSQQLAGRLYEQYF
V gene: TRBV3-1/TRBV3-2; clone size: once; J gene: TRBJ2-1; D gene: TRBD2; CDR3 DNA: TGTGCCAGCAGCCAGGGACTAGCGGGACAAACCCCGTTCCCCTACAATGAGCAGTTCTTC; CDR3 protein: CASSQGLAGQTPFPYNEQFF
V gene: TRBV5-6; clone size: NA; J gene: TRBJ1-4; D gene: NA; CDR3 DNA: TGTGCCAGCAGCTTGGCCGGGGGGTTAAATGAAAAACTGTTTTTT; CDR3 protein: CASSLAGGLNEKLFF
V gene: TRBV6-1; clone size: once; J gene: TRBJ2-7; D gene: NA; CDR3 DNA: TGTGCCAGCAGTGAATCCCGGTGGCCAGGGGACGAGCAGTACTTC; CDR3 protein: CASSESRWPGDEQYF
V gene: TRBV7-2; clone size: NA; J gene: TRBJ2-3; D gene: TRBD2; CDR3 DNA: TGTGCCAGCAGCGCCTCTAGCGGGAGGGCATCCACGCAGTATTTT; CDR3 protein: CASSASSGRASTQYF
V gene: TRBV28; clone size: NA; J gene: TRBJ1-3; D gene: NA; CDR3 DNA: TGTGCCAGCAATGGGAACAGGGCCTCTGGAAACACCATATATTTT; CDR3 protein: CASNGNRASGNTIYF
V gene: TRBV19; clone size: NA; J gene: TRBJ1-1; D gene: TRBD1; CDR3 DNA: TGTGCCAGTATAATCGCCGACGTCAGGGGGGAAACTGAAGCTTTCTTT; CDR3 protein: CASIIADVRGETEAFF
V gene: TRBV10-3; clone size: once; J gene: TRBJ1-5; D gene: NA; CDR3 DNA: TGTGCCATCAGTGACAGAGGAAATCAGCCCCAGCATTTT; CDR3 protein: CAISDRGNQPQHF
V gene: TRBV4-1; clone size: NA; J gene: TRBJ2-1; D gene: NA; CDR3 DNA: TGCGCCAGCAGCCAGGGAAGCGGGGAGGGGGAGTTCTTC; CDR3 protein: CASSQGSGEGEFF
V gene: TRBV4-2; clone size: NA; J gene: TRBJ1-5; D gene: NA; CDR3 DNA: TGTGCCAGCAGCCAACTCGAGTATAGCAATCAGCCCCAGCATTTT; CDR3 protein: CASSQLEYSNQPQHF
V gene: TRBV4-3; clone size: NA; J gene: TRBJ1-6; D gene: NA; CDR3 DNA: TGCGCCAGCAGCCAAGATCGAGGAATTTATGATAATTCACCCCTCCACTTT; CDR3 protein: CASSQDRGIYDNSPLHF
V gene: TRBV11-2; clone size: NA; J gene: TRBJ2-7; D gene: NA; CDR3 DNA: TGTGCCAGCAGCGTCGGGGTCTACGAGCAGTACTTC; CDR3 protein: CASSVGVYEQYF
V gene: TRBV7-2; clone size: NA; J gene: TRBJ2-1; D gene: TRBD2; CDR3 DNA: TGTGCCAGCAGCCAGCCCTGGACTAGCGGGAGGTATCAGTTCTTC; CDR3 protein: CASSQPWTSGRYQFF
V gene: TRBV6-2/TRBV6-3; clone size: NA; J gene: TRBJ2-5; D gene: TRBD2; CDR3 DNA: TGTGCCAGCAGTTTAGCGGGAGGACGTTTATCAGAGACCCAGTACTTC; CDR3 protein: CASSLAGGRLSETQYF
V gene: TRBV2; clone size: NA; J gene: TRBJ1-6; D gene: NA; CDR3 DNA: TGTGCCAGCAGTGGAGAGAAGGGAGCAACACCCCTCCACTTT; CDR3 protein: CASSGEKGATPLHF